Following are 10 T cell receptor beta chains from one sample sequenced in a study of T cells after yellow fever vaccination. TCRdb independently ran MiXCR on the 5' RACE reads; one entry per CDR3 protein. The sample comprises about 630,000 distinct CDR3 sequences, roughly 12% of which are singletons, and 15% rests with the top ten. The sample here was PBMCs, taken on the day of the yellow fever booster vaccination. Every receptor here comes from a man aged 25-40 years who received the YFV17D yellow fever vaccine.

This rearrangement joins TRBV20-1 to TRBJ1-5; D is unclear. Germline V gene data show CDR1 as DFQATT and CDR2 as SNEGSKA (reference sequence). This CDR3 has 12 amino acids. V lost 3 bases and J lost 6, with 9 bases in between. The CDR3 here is CSASREGQPQHF. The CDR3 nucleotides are TGCAGTGCTAGTAGGGAAGGTCAGCCCCAGCATTTT.

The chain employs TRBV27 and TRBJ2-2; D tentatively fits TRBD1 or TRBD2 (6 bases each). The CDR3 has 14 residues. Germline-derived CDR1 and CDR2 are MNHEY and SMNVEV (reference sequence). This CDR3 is CASGWGLDTGELFF. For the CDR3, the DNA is TGTGCAAGCGGGTGGGGGCTGGACACCGGGGAGCTGTTTTTT.

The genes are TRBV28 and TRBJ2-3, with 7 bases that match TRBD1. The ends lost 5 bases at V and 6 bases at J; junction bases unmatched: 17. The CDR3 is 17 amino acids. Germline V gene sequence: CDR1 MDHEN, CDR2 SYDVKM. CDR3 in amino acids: CASSPFPGQADSDTQYF. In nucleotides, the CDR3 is TGTGCCAGCAGTCCCTTCCCCGGACAGGCGGATTCCGATACGCAGTATTTT. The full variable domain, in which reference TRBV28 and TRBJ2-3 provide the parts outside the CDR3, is DVKVTQSSRYLVKRTGEKVFLECVQDMDHENMFWYRQDPGLGLRLIYFSYDVKMKEKGDIPEGYSVSREKKERFSLILESASTNQTSMYLCASSPFPGQADSDTQYFGPGTRLTVL.

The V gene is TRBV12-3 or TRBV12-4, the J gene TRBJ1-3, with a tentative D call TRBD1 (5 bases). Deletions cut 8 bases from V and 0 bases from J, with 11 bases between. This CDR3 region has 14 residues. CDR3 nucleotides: TGTGCCAGCGCGGACATCCTCTCTGGAAACACCATATATTTT. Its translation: CASADILSGNTIYF.

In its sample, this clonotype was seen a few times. CDR3 in amino acids: CASSRQGPSTDTQYF. In nucleotides, the CDR3 is TGTGCCAGCAGTCGTCAGGGCCCTAGCACAGATACGCAGTATTTT. This chain links TRBV27 with TRBJ2-3; a weak D match, TRBD1 (5 bases). Trimming shortened V by 5 bases and J by 0 bases, and 12 bases separated the two germline ends. CDR3 length: 15 amino acids. Germline V gene sequence: CDR1 MNHEY, CDR2 SMNVEV (reference sequence).

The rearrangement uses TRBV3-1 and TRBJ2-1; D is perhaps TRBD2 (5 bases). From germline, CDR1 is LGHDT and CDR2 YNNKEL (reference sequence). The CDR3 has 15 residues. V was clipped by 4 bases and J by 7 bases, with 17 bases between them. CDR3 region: CASSREITRVNEQFF. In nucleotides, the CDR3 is TGTGCCAGCAGCCGGGAGATTACGCGGGTAAATGAGCAGTTCTTC.

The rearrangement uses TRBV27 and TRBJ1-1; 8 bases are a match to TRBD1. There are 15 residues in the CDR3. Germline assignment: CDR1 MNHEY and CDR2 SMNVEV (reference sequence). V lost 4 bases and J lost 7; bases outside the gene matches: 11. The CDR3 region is CASSSTDRAPLEAFF. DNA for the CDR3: TGTGCCAGCAGTTCAACGGACAGGGCACCCCTTGAAGCTTTCTTT.

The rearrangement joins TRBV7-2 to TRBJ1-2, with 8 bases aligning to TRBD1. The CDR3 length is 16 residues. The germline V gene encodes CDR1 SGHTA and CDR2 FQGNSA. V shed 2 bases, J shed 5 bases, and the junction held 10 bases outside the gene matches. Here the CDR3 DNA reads TGTGCCAGCAGCTTAAGGAGAGACAGGGGACTTTATGGCTACACCTTC. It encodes CASSLRRDRGLYGYTF.

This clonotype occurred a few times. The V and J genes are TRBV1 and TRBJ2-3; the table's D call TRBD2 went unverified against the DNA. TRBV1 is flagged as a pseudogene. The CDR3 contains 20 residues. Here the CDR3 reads CTSSQAWSTPSSGSSDTQYF. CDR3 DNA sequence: TGCACCAGCAGCCAAGCGTGGAGTACCCCTTCTAGCGGGAGCTCAGATACGCAGTATTTT.

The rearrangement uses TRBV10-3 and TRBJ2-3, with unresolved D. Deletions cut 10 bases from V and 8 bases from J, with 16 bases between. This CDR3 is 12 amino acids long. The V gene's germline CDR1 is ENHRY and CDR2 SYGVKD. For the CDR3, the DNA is TGTGCCACCTCCGGCGACAAGGGTACGCAGTATTTT. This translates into CATSGDKGTQYF.